This T cell receptor (beta chain) was sequenced during a study of cytomegalovirus exposure and HLA in healthy donors. Overall study findings and caveats: The later analysis indicated that the majority of CMV-associated TCR beta chains appeared HLA-restricted.

Germline-derived CDR1 and CDR2 are LGHNA and YNFKEQ. V was clipped by 0 bases and J by 7 bases; unmatched bases: 12. The CDR3 contains 17 residues. In the PCR, 60 Vbeta and 13 Jbeta primers were used. Sequencing was performed with immunoSEQ multiplex PCR; in TCRdb, only in-frame clones are kept and a portion is missing. Here the sample spans 65,000 to 90,000 clones, roughly 73% being singletons. Concerning this clone itself: As yet, its antigen is unknown.

The sample consisted of PBMCs. The gene calls are TRBV4-2 and TRBJ2-3, with TRBD2 matching 8 bases. The origin of this receptor is a woman aged 40-49 years in good health and CMV-seropositive. The CDR3 reads CASSQDSRGGLMNTQYF. For the CDR3, the DNA is TGTGCCAGCAGCCAAGATTCACGGGGGGGGCTGATGAATACGCAGTATTTT.